The 29 T cell receptor beta chains in this list originate from one sample, sequenced in a study of naive and memory T cell subsets. Ligated cDNA underwent four rounds of PCR with nested alpha and beta constant region primers and SP2. TCRdb independently ran MiXCR on the UMI-ligation and nested PCR reads; one entry per CDR3 protein. Here the sample spans about 26,000 distinct CDR3 sequences, about 5.2% being singletons. A UMI-containing oligonucleotide was joined by 3' ligation to the TCR cDNA template. Sequences were obtained from blood. The receptor source for this set is an adult in good health.

The J gene is TRBJ2-5, the V gene TRBV7-2; 10 positions agree with TRBD1. With V trimmed by 4 bases and J by 1 base, 3 bases remained unmatched. The CDR3 totals 15 residues. Germline lookup yields CDR1 SGHTA and CDR2 FQGNSA. DNA for the CDR3: TGTGCCAGCAGCTCCGGGACAGGGGTCCAAGAGACCCAGTACTTC. Translated: CASSSGTGVQETQYF.

This clonotype was detected many times. The rearrangement links TRBV20-1 to TRBJ2-7; 12 bases are shared with TRBD2. The length of the CDR3 is 13 residues. The V and J ends lost 7 bases and 5 bases, in that order; junction bases with no gene match: 6. CDR1 and CDR2 from the germline V gene are DFQATT and SNEGSKA (reference sequence). CDR3 sequence: CSVTRLAGDEQYF. CDR3 sequence (DNA): TGCAGTGTCACTCGACTAGCGGGAGACGAGCAGTACTTC.

This clonotype appeared many times. The chain joins TRBV28 to TRBJ1-3; D gene uncertain. V gave up 11 bases and J gave up 0 bases, with 11 bases separating them. The CDR3 loop spans 13 amino acids. Germline values: CDR1 MDHEN, CDR2 SYDVKM. CDR3 bases: TGTGCCGTACCGGCTAGCTCTGGAAACACCATATATTTT. Residues: CAVPASSGNTIYF.

The chain couples TRBV6-5 to TRBJ2-1; TRBD1 matches at 12 bases. The germline V gene has CDR1 MNHEY and CDR2 SVGAGI. The CDR3 spans 14 residues. V was pared by 4 bases and J by 8 bases, with 3 bases of the junction left unmatched. The CDR3: CASSWDRGLYEQFF. For the CDR3, the DNA is TGTGCCAGCAGTTGGGACAGGGGGCTCTATGAGCAGTTCTTC.

This clonotype was counted ten times or more. This sequence joins TRBV20-1 and TRBJ1-3; D gene unclear. In germline, CDR1 is DFQATT, CDR2 SNEGSKA (reference sequence). The ends were cut back, 1 base at V and 2 bases at J, with 12 bases in the middle. CDR3 length: 15 residues. The CDR3 DNA reads as TGCAGTGCTAGAGGGGAGGGAGGGACTGGAAACACCATATATTTT. Protein: CSARGEGGTGNTIYF.

In this sample, this clonotype turned up many times. This chain joins TRBV13 and TRBJ1-1; TRBD1 agrees at 9 bases. There are 16 residues in the CDR3. Germline values: CDR1 PRHDT, CDR2 FYEKMQ (reference sequence). V lost 6 bases to trimming and J lost 5 bases; unmatched junction nucleotides: 13. This chain's CDR3 is CASSFLYRGLGTEAFF. The CDR3 DNA is TGTGCCAGCAGTTTCCTATACAGGGGGCTGGGGACTGAAGCTTTCTTT.

For this clonotype: This sequence may be a read error, since a much larger clone differs from it by one base. V gene TRBV18 combines with J gene TRBJ1-2; D is uncertain. Germline V gene sequence: CDR1 KGHSH, CDR2 LQKENI. V was trimmed by 6 bases and J by 3 bases, leaving 8 bases between them. This CDR3 has 12 residues. Written as DNA, the CDR3 is TGTGCCAGCTCCACGTGGGACTATGGCTACACCTTC. This encodes CASSTWDYGYTF. The full variable domain, its missing parts supplied by reference TRBV18 and TRBJ1-2, is NAGVMQNPRHLVRRRGQEARLRCSPMKGHSHVYWYRQLPEEGLKFMVYLQKENIIDESGMPKERFSAEFPKEGPSILRIQQVVRGDSAAYFCASSTWDYGYTFGSGTRLTVV.

This clonotype has a handful of counts. The V call is TRBV19, the J call TRBJ1-5; D perhaps matches TRBD1 (5 bases). CDR3 length: 15 amino acids. CDR1 and CDR2 (germline): LNHDA, SQIVND (reference sequence). V dropped 3 bases and J dropped 1 base, with 10 bases sitting between them. The CDR3 protein is CASSIGDRSNQPQHF. The CDR3 region has the DNA TGTGCCAGTAGTATTGGGGACCGCAGCAATCAGCCCCAGCATTTT.

The table lists this clonotype with many counts. The CDR3 spells CASSLGPWGSYNEQFF. DNA for the CDR3: TGTGCCAGCAGTTTAGGGCCGTGGGGGTCCTACAATGAGCAGTTCTTC. The chain employs TRBV12-3 or TRBV12-4 and TRBJ2-1; possibly TRBD1 or TRBD2 for D (5 bases each). This CDR3 comprises 16 residues. Trimming pared 1 base from V and 1 base from J, leaving 11 bases between.

This clonotype was found many times. The CDR3 DNA follows: TGTGCCAGCAGTCCAAGTTGGAGTGAGCAGTTCTTC. Its protein is CASSPSWSEQFF. This chain links TRBV27 with TRBJ2-1; D remains ambiguous. The CDR3 has 12 amino acids. Germline CDR1 reads MNHEY; CDR2 reads SMNVEV (reference sequence). V was cut by 5 bases and J by 9 bases, with 11 bases left in between.

This clonotype was recorded many times. The chain recombines TRBV11-2 with TRBJ1-2; 7 nucleotides agree with TRBD1. Germline CDR1 and CDR2: SGHAT and FQNNGV. The ends lost 5 bases at V and 4 bases at J; junction bases unmatched: 19. This CDR3 region has 18 residues. CDR3 region: CASSPLSRRGQQGYGYTF. In DNA form, the CDR3 reads TGTGCCAGCAGCCCCTTAAGCCGTAGGGGGCAGCAGGGCTATGGCTACACCTTC.

This clonotype has a count of ten or more. This chain joins TRBV28 and TRBJ2-1; 13 bases fit TRBD2. J gave up 7 bases and V 5 bases, and 2 bases lay outside the gene matches. The CDR3 is made up of 14 amino acids. Germline CDR1 is MDHEN and CDR2 is SYDVKM. The CDR3, as DNA: TGTGCCAGCAGTCGGACTAGCGGGAGAAATGAGCAGTTCTTC. Translated: CASSRTSGRNEQFF. The full variable domain, completed using reference TRBV28 and TRBJ2-1, is DVKVTQSSRYLVKRTGEKVFLECVQDMDHENMFWYRQDPGLGLRLIYFSYDVKMKEKGDIPEGYSVSREKKERFSLILESASTNQTSMYLCASSRTSGRNEQFFGPGTRLTVL.

This clonotype came up many times. The CDR3 DNA sequence: TGTGCCAGCAGCTTCCTTCCTGCAGGGGAAGGGTCCCAGCATTTT. It is translated as CASSFLPAGEGSQHF. This chain joins TRBV7-8 and TRBJ1-5, with D perhaps TRBD1 (6 bases). The CDR3 is 15 amino acids. Germline CDR1 SGHVS, CDR2 FQNEAQ. V lost 3 bases and J 11 bases, leaving 20 bases between the germline ends.

This clonotype showed up just a few times. V is TRBV19 and J is TRBJ1-1; D gene unclear. V was pared by 7 bases and J by 9 bases, with 15 bases between. Germline values: CDR1 LNHDA, CDR2 SQIVND (reference sequence). The CDR3 is 12 residues long. CDR3 nucleotides: TGTGCCAGTACCCTGGACTCCGCAAAAGCTTTCTTT. Its translation is CASTLDSAKAFF.

As to this clonotype: A much larger clone differs by one base, so this may be a read error. This rearrangement joins TRBV20-1 to TRBJ2-3, with 9 bases identical to TRBD2. Per the germline V gene, CDR1 is DFQATT and CDR2 is SNEGSKA (reference sequence). This CDR3 spans 14 amino acids. V lost 5 bases, J lost 1 base, and 4 bases stayed unmatched. The CDR3 DNA sequence: TGCAGTGCTGGCGGGAGGGATGGCACAGATACGCAGTATTTT. Amino acid sequence: CSAGGRDGTDTQYF.

A word on this clonotype: This may be a read error: a much more frequent sequence differs by one nucleotide. The chain couples TRBV2 to TRBJ1-1; 7 bases agree with TRBD1. From germline, CDR1 is SNHLY and CDR2 FYNNEI. There are 14 residues in the CDR3. The CDR3 DNA is TGTGCCAGCAGCCTGACAGGGCGCAACACTGTAGCTTTCTTT. Protein: CASSLTGRNTVAFF.

This clonotype was seen at least ten times. This chain connects TRBV6-2 or TRBV6-3 to TRBJ2-3, with 14 bases fitting TRBD2. The CDR3 is made up of 17 amino acids. Germline CDR1 is MNHEY and CDR2 is SVGEGT. V lost 6 bases to trimming and J lost 5 bases; unmatched junction nucleotides: 10. In DNA form, the CDR3 reads TGTGCCAGCAGCCCTCCGGGACTAGCGGGAGTAATAGATACGCAGTATTTT. This sequence encodes CASSPPGLAGVIDTQYF.

This clonotype was recorded at least ten times. The gene calls are TRBV28 and TRBJ1-1; unclear D gene. The CDR3 contains 12 residues. V was pared by 5 bases and J by 1 base, with 5 bases between. Germline V gene lookup returns CDR1 MDHEN and CDR2 SYDVKM. The CDR3 protein is CASSVRNTEAFF. CDR3 nucleotides: TGTGCCAGCAGTGTGCGGAACACTGAAGCTTTCTTT.

This clonotype rates as medium-sized. The V and J genes are TRBV20-1 and TRBJ2-7, with D tentatively TRBD1 (6 bases). Germline V CDR1 and CDR2: DFQATT, SNEGSKA (reference sequence). V was pared by 5 bases and J by 9 bases, with 14 bases between. The CDR3 covers 11 residues. In nucleotides, the CDR3 is TGCAGTGCTGGACCAGGGGTTCTGCAGTACTTC. Residues: CSAGPGVLQYF.

This clonotype was detected ten times or more. The chain carries TRBV10-3 and TRBJ2-7; the D is unclear. Germline CDR1 reads ENHRY; CDR2 reads SYGVKD. This CDR3 spans 12 amino acids. The V end lost 1 base, the J end lost 0 bases, and 1 base lay between the germline ends. CDR3 sequence reads: CAISEFSYEQYF. CDR3 nucleotide sequence: TGTGCCATCAGTGAGTTCTCCTACGAGCAGTACTTC.

In its sample, this clonotype was seen many times. The chain has TRBV11-2 and TRBJ1-5; D perhaps matches TRBD1 (5 bases). This CDR3 spans 15 amino acids. Germline CDR1 is SGHAT and CDR2 is FQNNGV. V lost 1 base and J 7 bases, leaving 14 bases between the germline ends. The CDR3 coding sequence is TGTGCCAGCAGCTTAGGCATGGGGCCCAACCAGCCCCAGCATTTT. Protein: CASSLGMGPNQPQHF.

This clonotype occurred many times. V and J are TRBV7-2 and TRBJ1-5; D is perhaps TRBD1 (5 bases). There are 15 residues in the CDR3. Trimming took off 3 bases at V and 7 bases at J, with 16 bases between the two ends. Germline V gene data show CDR1 as SGHTA and CDR2 as FQGNSA. CDR3 in amino acids: CASSFRGTDGQPQHF. In nucleotides, the CDR3 is TGTGCCAGCAGCTTCCGGGGCACAGACGGGCAGCCCCAGCATTTT.

Ten or more counts support this clonotype. The rearrangement links TRBV4-2 to TRBJ2-2; tentatively, D is TRBD1 (6 bases). Germline V gives CDR1 LGHNA, CDR2 YNFKEQ. This CDR3 spans 15 amino acids. V was pared by 6 bases and J by 4 bases, with 15 bases between. CDR3 in DNA: TGTGCCAGCAGGCACAGGGAACCGGGCACCGGGGAGCTGTTTTTT. Protein: CASRHREPGTGELFF.

This clonotype was observed a handful of times. The chain couples TRBV20-1 to TRBJ2-7, with TRBD2 matching 8 bases. CDR3 length equals 17 residues. V shed 2 bases and J 0 bases; nucleotides not matched to a gene: 12. Germline CDR1 DFQATT, CDR2 SNEGSKA (reference sequence). CDR3 residues: CSARSEWVTSGSYEQYF. The CDR3 DNA sequence: TGCAGTGCTAGATCGGAGTGGGTTACTAGCGGCTCCTACGAGCAGTACTTC.

This clonotype appeared many times. The chain joins TRBV7-9 to TRBJ1-2, with D perhaps matching TRBD1 (5 bases). The CDR3 loop spans 21 amino acids. The germline gives CDR1 SEHNR, CDR2 FQNEAQ (reference sequence). V lost 2 bases, J lost 5 bases, and 33 bases lay in between. The CDR3 DNA reads TGTGCCAGCAGCTTAAGTCCTCTCGACAGTCCTCTCTACTCAGCTGGTTATGGCTACACCTTC. It is translated as CASSLSPLDSPLYSAGYGYTF.

This clonotype was seen many times. The chain employs TRBV2 and TRBJ2-1; the match to TRBD2 covers 14 bases. There are 17 residues in the CDR3. Germline CDR1 and CDR2: SNHLY and FYNNEI. The ends lost 7 bases at V and 3 bases at J; junction bases unmatched: 8. CDR3: CASNPGLAGASYNEQFF. DNA for the CDR3: TGTGCCAGCAATCCGGGACTAGCGGGAGCGAGCTACAATGAGCAGTTCTTC.

This clonotype is medium-sized (0.01 to 0.1%) within its sample. V and J are TRBV20-1 and TRBJ2-2; 11 bases are shared with TRBD2. Germline V CDR1 and CDR2: DFQATT, SNEGSKA (reference sequence). The CDR3 consists of 16 residues. The V and J ends lost 0 bases and 3 bases, in that order; junction bases with no gene match: 3. DNA for the CDR3: TGCAGTGCTAGAGATCAGACTAGCGGGGACACCGGGGAGCTGTTTTTT. Translation: CSARDQTSGDTGELFF.

This clonotype was seen more than once but under ten times. The chain has TRBV18 and TRBJ2-1; no clear D gene. Between the trimmed V and J ends, which lost 1 base and 7 bases, there was a span of 11 bases. Germline V gene sequence: CDR1 KGHSH, CDR2 LQKENI. This CDR3 spans 14 amino acids. In DNA form, the CDR3 reads TGTGCCAGCTCACCACAGGAAGGGTATAATGAGCAGTTCTTC. The encoded protein is CASSPQEGYNEQFF.

The rearrangement joins TRBV28 to TRBJ2-7; D not certain. Per germline, CDR1 MDHEN and CDR2 SYDVKM. Trimming shortened V by 5 bases and J by 3 bases, and 20 bases separated the two germline ends. The CDR3 is 16 residues long. CDR3 in amino acids: CASSNKGLSASYEQYF. CDR3 DNA: TGTGCCAGCAGTAATAAAGGATTGAGCGCCAGCTACGAGCAGTACTTC.